These 3 T cell receptor beta chains originate from one sample sequenced in a study of OX40 agonist ivuxolimab in advanced cancers. Sequenced by immunoSEQ multiplex PCR; TCRdb stores in-frame clones only, minus some. The table shows about 35,000 clones, with approximately 80% occurring only once. The material sequenced was CD4+ or CD8+ T cells sorted from blood, taken in a trial of the OX40 agonist ivuxolimab. The source is an adult with an advanced solid tumor such as melanoma, head and neck, liver or kidney cancer.

The chain couples TRBV2 to TRBJ1-1, with D uncertain. V lost 2 bases, J lost 1 base, and 5 bases lay in between. There are 13 residues in the CDR3. Germline V gene sequence: CDR1 SNHLY, CDR2 FYNNEI. DNA for the CDR3: TGTGCCAGCAGTGAACGAAGGAACACTGAAGCTTTCTTT. Amino acids: CASSERRNTEAFF.

The J gene is TRBJ1-6, the V gene TRBV6-5; D uncertain. This CDR3 has 14 amino acids. Germline values: CDR1 MNHEY, CDR2 SVGAGI. V was clipped by 5 bases and J by 7 bases, with 12 bases between them. The CDR3 sequence is CASSVAVDNSPLHF. The CDR3 DNA reads as TGTGCCAGCAGTGTTGCGGTAGACAATTCACCCCTCCACTTT.

This clone showed up many times. The V gene is TRBV10-1, the J gene TRBJ1-1; a weak D match, TRBD1 (5 bases). Germline-derived CDR1 and CDR2 are WNHNN and SYGVQD (reference sequence). The CDR3 covers 13 residues. V lost 6 bases, J lost 2 bases, and 10 bases lay in between. CDR3 residues: CASRADRNTEAFF. The CDR3 DNA is TGCGCCAGCAGAGCTGACAGAAACACTGAAGCTTTCTTT.